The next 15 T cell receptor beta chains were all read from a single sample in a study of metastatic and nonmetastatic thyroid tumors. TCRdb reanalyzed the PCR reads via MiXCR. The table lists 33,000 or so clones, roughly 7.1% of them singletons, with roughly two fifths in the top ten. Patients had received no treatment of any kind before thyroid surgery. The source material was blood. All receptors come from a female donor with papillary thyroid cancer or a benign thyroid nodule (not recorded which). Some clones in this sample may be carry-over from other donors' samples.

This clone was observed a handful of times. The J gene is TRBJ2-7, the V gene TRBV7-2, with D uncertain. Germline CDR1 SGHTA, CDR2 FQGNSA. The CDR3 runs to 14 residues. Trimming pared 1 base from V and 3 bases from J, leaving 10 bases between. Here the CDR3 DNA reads TGTGCCAGCAGCTTAGTCGGCAGAAACTACGAGCAGTACTTC. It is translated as CASSLVGRNYEQYF.

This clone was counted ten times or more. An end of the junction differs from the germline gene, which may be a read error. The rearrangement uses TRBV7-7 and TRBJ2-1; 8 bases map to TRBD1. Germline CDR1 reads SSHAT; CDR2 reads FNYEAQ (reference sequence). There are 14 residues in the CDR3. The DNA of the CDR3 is TGTGCTAGCAGTCAGGGGGCGAACTACAATGAGCAGTTCTTC. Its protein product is CASSQGANYNEQFF.

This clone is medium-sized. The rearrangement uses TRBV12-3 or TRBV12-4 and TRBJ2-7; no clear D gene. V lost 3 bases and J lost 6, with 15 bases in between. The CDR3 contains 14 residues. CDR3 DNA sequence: TGTGCCAGCAGTTTGAGTGGGGTTCTTGCCGAGCAGTACTTC. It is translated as CASSLSGVLAEQYF.

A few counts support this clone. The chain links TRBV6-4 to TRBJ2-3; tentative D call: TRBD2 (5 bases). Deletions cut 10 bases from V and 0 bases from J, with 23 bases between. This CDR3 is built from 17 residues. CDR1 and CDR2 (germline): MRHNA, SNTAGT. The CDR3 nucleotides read TGTGCCATCAGCGCGTACTATCGGGGATTTAGCACAGATACGCAGTATTTT. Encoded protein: CAISAYYRGFSTDTQYF.

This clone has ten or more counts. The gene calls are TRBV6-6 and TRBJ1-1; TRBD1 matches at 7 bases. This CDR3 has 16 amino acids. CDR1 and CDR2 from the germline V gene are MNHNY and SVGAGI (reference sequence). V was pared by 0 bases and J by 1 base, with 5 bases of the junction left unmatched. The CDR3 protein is CASSYSRTGTNTEAFF. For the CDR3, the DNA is TGTGCCAGCAGTTACTCAAGGACAGGAACGAACACTGAAGCTTTCTTT.

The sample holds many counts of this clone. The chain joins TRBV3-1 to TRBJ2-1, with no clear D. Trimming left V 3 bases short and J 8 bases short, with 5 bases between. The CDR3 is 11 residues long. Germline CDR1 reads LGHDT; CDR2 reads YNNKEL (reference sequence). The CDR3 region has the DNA TGTGCCAGCAGCCACCTCCATGAGCAGTTCTTC. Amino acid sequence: CASSHLHEQFF.

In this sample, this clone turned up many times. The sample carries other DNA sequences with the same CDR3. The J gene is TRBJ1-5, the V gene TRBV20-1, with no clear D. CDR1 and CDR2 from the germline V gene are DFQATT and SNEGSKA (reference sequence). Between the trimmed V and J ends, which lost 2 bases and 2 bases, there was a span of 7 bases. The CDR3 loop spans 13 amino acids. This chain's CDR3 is CSARSAGNQPQHF. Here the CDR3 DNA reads TGCAGTGCTAGATCCGCCGGCAATCAGCCCCAGCATTTT.

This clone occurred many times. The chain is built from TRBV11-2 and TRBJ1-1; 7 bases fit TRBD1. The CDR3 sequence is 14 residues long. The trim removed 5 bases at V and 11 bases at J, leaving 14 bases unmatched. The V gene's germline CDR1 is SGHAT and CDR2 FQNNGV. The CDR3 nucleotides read TGTGCCAGCAGCCCCAGATCACCGGGACAGCAGGCTTTCTTT. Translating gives CASSPRSPGQQAFF.

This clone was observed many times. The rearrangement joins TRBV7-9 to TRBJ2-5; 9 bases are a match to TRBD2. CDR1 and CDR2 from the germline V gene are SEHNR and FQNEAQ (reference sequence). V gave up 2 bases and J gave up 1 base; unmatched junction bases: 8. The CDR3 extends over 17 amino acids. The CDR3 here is CASSLKGAGGAQETQYF. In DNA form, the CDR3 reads TGTGCCAGCAGCTTAAAAGGGGCGGGAGGGGCCCAAGAGACCCAGTACTTC.

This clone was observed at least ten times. For the CDR3, the DNA is TGCGCCAGCAGCTGGACAGGGTTGGAACTCTACGAGCAGTACTTC. This sequence encodes CASSWTGLELYEQYF. This rearrangement joins TRBV5-1 to TRBJ2-7, with 8 bases matching TRBD1. Germline CDR1 reads SGHRS; CDR2 reads YFSETQ. The CDR3 contains 15 residues. V dropped 3 bases and J dropped 3; count of bases not matched to a gene: 8.

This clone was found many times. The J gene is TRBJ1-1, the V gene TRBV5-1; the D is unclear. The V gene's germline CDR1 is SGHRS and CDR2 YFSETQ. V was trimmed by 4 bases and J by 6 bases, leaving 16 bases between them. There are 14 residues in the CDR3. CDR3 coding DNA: TGCGCCAGCAGCCCCCTGAACGTTTTGGCTGAAGCTTTCTTT. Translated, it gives CASSPLNVLAEAFF.

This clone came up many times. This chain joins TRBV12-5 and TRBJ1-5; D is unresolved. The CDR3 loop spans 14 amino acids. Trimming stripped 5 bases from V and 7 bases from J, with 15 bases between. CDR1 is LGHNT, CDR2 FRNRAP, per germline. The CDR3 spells CASGIGGVIQPQHF. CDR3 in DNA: TGTGCTAGTGGTATCGGTGGGGTCATACAGCCCCAGCATTTT.

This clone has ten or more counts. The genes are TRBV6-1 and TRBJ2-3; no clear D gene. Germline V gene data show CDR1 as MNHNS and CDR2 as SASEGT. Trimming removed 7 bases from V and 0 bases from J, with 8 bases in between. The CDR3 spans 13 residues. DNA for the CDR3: TGTGCCAGCAATGGATTTAGCACAGATACGCAGTATTTT. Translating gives CASNGFSTDTQYF.

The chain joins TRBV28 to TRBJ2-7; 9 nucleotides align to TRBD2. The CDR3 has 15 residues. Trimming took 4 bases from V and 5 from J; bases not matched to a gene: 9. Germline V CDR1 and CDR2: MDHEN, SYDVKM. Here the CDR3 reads CASSSRIAGGNEQYF. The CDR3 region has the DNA TGTGCCAGCAGTTCCCGTATCGCGGGAGGGAACGAGCAGTACTTC.

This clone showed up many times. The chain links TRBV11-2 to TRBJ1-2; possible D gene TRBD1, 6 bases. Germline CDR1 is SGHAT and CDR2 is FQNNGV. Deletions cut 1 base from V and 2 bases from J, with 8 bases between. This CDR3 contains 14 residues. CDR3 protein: CASSLGGGNYGYTF. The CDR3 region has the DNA TGTGCCAGCAGCTTAGGAGGGGGGAACTATGGCTACACCTTC.